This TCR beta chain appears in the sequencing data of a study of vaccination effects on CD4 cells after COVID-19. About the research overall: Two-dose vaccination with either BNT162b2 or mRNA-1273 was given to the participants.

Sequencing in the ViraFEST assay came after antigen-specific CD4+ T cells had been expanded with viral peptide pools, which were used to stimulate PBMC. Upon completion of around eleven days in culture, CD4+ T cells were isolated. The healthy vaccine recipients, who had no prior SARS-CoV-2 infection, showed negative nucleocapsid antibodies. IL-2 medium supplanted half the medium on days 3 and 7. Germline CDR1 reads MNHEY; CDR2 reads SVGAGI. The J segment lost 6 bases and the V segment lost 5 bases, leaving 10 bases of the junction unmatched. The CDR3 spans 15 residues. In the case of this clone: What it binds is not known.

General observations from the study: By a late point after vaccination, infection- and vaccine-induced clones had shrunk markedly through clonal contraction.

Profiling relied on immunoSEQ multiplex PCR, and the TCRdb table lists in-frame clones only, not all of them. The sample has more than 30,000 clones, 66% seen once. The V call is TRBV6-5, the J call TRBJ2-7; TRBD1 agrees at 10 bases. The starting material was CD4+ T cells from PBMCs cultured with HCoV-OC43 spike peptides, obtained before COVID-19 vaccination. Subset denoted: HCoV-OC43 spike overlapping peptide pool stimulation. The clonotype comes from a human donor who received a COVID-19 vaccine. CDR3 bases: TGTGCCAGCAGTCCAAGACAGGGGGCGCGGGGCGAGCAGTACTTC. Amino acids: CASSPRQGARGEQYF.